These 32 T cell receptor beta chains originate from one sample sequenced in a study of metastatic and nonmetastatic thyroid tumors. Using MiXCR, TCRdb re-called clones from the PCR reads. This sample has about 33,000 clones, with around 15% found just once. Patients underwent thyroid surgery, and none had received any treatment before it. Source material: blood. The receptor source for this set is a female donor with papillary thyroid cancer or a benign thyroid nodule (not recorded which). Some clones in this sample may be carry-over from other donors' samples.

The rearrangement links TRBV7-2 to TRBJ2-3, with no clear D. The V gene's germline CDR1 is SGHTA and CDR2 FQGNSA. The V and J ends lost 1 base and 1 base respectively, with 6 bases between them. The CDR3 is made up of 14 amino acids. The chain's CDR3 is CASSLVSGTDTQYF. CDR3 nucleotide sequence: TGTGCCAGCAGCTTAGTCTCTGGCACAGATACGCAGTATTTT.

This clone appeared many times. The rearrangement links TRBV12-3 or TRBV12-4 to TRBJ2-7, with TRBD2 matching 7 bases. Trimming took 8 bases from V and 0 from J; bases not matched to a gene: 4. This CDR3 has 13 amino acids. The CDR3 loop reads CASGSGPSYEQYF. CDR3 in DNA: TGTGCCAGCGGTAGCGGGCCCTCCTACGAGCAGTACTTC.

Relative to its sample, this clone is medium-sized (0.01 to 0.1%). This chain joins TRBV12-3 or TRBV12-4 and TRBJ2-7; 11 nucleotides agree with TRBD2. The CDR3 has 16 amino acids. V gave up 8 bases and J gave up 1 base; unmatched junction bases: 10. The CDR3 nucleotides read TGTGCCAGCTCCAGGCCGGGGACTAGCGGTTCCTACGAGCAGTACTTC. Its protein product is CASSRPGTSGSYEQYF.

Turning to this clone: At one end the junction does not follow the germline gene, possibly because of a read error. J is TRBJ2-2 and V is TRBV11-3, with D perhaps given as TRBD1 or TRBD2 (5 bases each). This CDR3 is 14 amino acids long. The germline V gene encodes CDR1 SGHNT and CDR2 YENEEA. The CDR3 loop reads CANSRDPNTVELFF. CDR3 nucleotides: TGTGCCAACAGCCGGGACCCGAACACCGTGGAGCTGTTTTTT.

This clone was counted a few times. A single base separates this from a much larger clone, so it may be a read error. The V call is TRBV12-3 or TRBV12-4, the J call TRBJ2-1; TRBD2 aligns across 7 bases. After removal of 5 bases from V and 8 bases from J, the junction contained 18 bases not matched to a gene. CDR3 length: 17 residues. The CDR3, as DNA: TGTGCCAGCAGTCTCTCGCTAGCGGTAGGCCTACAAGATGAGCAGTTCTTC. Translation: CASSLSLAVGLQDEQFF.

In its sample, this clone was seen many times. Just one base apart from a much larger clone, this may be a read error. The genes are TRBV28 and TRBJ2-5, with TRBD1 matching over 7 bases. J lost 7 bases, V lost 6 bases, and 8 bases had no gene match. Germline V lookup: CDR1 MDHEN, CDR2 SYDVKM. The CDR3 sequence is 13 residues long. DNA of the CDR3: TGTGCCAGCAGCCGACAGGGTGAAGGGACCCAGTACTTC. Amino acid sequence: CASSRQGEGTQYF.

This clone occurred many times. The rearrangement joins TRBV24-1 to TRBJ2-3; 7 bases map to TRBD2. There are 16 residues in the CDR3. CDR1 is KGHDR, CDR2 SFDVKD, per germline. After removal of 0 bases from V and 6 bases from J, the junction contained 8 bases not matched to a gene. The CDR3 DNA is TGTGCCACCAGTGATTTGGGGGCCGGGGGAGGGGATACGCAGTATTTT. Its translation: CATSDLGAGGGDTQYF.

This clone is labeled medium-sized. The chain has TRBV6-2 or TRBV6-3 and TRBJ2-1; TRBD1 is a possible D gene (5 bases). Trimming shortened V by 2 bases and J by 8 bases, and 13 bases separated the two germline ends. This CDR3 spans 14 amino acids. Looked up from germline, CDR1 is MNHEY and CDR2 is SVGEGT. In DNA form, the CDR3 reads TGTGCCAGCAGTTACACAGGAGATGTACATGAGCAGTTCTTC. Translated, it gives CASSYTGDVHEQFF.

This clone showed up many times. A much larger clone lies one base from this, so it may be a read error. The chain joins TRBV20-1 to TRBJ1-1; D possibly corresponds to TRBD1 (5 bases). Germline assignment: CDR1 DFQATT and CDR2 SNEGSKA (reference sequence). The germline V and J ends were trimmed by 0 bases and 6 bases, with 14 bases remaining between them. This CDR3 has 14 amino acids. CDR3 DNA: TGCAGTGCTAGAGATCCAGGGATTGACGCTGAAGCTTTCTTT. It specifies CSARDPGIDAEAFF.

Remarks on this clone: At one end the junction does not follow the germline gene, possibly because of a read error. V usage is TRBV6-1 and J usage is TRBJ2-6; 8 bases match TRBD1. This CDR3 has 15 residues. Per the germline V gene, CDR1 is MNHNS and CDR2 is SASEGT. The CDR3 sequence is CASSVTGAGSNVLTF. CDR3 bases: TGTGCCAGCAGTGTGACAGGGGCTGGGTCCAACGTCCTGACTTTC.

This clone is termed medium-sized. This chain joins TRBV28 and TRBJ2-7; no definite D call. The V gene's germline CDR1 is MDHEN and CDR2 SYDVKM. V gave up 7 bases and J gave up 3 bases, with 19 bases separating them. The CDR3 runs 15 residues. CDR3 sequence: CASTQLGGMDYEQYF. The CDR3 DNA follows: TGTGCCAGCACCCAGTTAGGTGGGATGGACTACGAGCAGTACTTC.

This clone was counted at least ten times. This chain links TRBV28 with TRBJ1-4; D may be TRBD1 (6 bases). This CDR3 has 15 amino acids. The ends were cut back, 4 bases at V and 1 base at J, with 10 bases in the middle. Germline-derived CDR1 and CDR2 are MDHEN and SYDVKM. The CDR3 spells CASSSYRVTNEKLFF. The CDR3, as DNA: TGTGCCAGCAGTTCATACAGGGTAACTAATGAAAAACTGTTTTTT.

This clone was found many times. CDR3 in DNA: TGTGCCACCGTGGGAGACTCCAAAAATGGGGTAGTCAATGAGCAGTTCTTC. It yields the protein CATVGDSKNGVVNEQFF. V is TRBV24-1 and J is TRBJ2-1, with D possibly TRBD2 on 5 matching bases. The length of the CDR3 is 17 residues. Trimming removed 9 bases from V and 6 bases from J, with 26 bases in between. CDR1 and CDR2 from the germline V gene are KGHDR and SFDVKD.

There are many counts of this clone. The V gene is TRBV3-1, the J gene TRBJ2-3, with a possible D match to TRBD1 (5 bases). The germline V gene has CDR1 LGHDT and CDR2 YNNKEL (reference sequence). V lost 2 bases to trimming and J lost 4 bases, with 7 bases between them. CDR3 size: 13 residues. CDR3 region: CASSQQGPDTQYF. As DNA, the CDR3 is TGTGCCAGCAGCCAACAGGGTCCAGATACGCAGTATTTT.

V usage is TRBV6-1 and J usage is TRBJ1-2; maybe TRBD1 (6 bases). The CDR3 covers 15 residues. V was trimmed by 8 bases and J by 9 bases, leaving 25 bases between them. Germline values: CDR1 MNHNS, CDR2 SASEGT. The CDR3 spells CASPNTGRGAFCYTF. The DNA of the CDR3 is TGTGCCAGCCCTAACACAGGCAGGGGCGCTTTTTGCTACACCTTC.

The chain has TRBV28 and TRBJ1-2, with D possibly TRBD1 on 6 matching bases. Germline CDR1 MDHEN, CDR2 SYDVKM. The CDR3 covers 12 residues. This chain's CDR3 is CARIGQPYGYTF. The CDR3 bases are TGTGCAAGAATCGGACAGCCCTATGGCTACACCTTC.

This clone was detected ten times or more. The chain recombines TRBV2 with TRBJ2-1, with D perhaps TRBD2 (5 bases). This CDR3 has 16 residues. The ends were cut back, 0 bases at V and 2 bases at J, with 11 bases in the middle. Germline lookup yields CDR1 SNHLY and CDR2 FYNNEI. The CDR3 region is CASSEALEGTYNEQFF. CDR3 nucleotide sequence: TGTGCCAGCAGTGAAGCGCTTGAGGGCACCTACAATGAGCAGTTCTTC.

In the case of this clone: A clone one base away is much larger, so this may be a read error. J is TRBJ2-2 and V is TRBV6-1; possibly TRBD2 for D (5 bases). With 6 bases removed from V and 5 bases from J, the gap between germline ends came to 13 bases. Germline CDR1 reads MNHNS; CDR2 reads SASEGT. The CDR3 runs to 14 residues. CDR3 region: CASSPHGETGELFF. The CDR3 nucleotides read TGTGCCAGCAGCCCACATGGGGAGACCGGGGAGCTGTTTTTT.

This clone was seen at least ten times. The CDR3 DNA follows: TGCAGTGCCGGACGGGACGCGAACACCGGGGAGCTGTTTTTT. Protein product: CSAGRDANTGELFF. The chain is built from TRBV20-1 and TRBJ2-2; D may be TRBD1 or TRBD2 (5 bases each). Germline V gene lookup returns CDR1 DFQATT and CDR2 SNEGSKA (reference sequence). This CDR3 contains 14 residues. Trimming cost V 6 bases and J 0 bases, with 11 bases left between them.

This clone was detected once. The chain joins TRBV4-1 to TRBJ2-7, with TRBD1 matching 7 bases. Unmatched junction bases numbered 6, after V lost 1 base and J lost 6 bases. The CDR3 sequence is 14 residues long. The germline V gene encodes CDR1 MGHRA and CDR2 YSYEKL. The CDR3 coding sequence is TGCGCCAGCAGCCAAGCCGAGACAGGGCTCGAGCAGTACTTC. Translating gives CASSQAETGLEQYF.

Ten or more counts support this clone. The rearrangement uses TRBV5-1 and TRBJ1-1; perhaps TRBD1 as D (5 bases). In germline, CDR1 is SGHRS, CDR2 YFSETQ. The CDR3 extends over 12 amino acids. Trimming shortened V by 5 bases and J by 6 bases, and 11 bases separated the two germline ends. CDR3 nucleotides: TGCGCCAGCAGGGGGGATTCCGCTGAAGCTTTCTTT. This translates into CASRGDSAEAFF. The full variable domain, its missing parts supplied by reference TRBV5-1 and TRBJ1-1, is KAGVTQTPRYLIKTRGQQVTLSCSPISGHRSVSWYQQTPGQGLQFLFEYFSETQRNKGNFPGRFSGRQFSNSRSEMNVSTLELGDSALYLCASRGDSAEAFFGQGTRLTVV.

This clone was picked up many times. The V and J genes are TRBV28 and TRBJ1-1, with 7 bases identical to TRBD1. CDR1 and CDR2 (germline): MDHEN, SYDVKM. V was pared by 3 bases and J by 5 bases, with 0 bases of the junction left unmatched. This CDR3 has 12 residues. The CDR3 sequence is CASSLDRTEAFF. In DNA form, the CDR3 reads TGTGCCAGCAGTTTGGACAGGACTGAAGCTTTCTTT.

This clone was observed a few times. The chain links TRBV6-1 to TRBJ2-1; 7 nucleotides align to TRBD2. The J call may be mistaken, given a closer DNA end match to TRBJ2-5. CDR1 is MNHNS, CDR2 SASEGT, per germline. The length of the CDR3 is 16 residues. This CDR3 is CASSDPSGGVRDTQYF. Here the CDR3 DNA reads TGTGCCAGCAGTGACCCTAGCGGCGGGGTACGAGATACCCAGTACTTC.

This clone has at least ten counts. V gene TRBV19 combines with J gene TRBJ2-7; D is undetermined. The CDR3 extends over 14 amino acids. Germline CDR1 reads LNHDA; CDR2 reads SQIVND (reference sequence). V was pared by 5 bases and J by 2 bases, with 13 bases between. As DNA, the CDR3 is TGTGCCAGTAGTCCTCGGACGGAACCCTACGAGCAGTACTTC. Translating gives CASSPRTEPYEQYF.

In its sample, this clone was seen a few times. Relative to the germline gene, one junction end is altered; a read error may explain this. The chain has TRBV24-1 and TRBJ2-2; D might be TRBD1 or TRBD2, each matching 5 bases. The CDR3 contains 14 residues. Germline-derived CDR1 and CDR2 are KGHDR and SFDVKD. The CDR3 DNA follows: TGTTCCACCAGTGATTTCGGGGCTTCCAGGGAGCTGTTTTTT. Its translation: CSTSDFGASRELFF.

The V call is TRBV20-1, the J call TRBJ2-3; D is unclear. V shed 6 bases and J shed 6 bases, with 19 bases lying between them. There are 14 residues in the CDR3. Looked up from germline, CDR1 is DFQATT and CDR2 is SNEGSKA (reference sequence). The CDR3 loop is CSARPVQCGDTQYF. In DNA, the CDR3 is TGCAGTGCCCGACCGGTACAGTGTGGGGATACGCAGTATTTT.

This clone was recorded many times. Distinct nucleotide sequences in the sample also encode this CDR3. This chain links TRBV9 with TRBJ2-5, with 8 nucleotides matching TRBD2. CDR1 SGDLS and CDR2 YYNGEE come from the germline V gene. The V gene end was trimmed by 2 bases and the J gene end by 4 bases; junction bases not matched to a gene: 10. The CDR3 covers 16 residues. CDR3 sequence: CASSVPDGTSGETQYF. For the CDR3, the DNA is TGTGCCAGCAGCGTTCCTGATGGCACTAGCGGAGAGACCCAGTACTTC.

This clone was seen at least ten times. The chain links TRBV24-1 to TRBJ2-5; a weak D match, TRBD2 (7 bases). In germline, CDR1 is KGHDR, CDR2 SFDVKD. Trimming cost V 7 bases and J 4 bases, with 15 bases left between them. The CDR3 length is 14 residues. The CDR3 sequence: CATSQGGGGETQYF. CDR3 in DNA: TGTGCCACCAGCCAAGGAGGGGGGGGAGAGACCCAGTACTTC.

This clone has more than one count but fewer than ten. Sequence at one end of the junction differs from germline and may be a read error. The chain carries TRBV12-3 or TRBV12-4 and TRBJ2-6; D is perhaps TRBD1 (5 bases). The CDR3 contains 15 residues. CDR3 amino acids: CASRPHTYGANVLNF. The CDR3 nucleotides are TGTGCCAGCAGACCCCACACTTATGGGGCCAACGTCCTGAATTTC.

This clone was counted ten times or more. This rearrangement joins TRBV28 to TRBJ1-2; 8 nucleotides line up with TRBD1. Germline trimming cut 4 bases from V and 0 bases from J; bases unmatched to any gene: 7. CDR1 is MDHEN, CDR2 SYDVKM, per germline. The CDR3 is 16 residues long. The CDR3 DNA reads TGTGCCAGCAGTTCAACCCGACAGGGGCCTAACTATGGCTACACCTTC. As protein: CASSSTRQGPNYGYTF.

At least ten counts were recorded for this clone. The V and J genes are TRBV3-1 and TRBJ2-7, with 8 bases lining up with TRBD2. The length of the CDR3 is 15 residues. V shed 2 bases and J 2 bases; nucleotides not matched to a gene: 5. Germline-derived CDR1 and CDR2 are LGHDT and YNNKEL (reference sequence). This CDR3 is CASSQNPGLAYEQYF. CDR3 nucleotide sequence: TGTGCCAGCAGCCAAAACCCGGGACTAGCCTACGAGCAGTACTTC.

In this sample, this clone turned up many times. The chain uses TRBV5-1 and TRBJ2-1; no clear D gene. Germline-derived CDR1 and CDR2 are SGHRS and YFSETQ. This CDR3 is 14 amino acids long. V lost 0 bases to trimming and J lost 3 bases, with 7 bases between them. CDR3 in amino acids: CASSLEGDYNEQFF. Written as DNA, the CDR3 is TGCGCCAGCAGCTTGGAAGGAGACTACAATGAGCAGTTCTTC.